What follows are 11 T cell receptor beta chains derived from one specimen sequenced in a study of blood T cell repertoires in COVID-19. Method: immunoSEQ multiplex PCR; TCRdb's copy keeps in-frame clones and lacks some. The sample yields 220,000 or so clones, 80% to 85% seen once. The sequencing sample was made of PBMCs or T cells enriched from blood (not recorded which). Receptors were obtained from a woman aged 40 to 50 who had recovered from COVID-19.

The chain combines TRBV18 with TRBJ1-2, with 12 bases aligning to TRBD1. Germline CDR1 is KGHSH and CDR2 is LQKENI. CDR3 size: 16 residues. The junction had 4 bases not matched to a gene; V was cut back by 2 bases and J by 3 bases. CDR3 nucleotide sequence: TGTGCCAGCTCACCAGGGGGGACAGGGGGCGACTATGGCTACACCTTC. Encoded protein: CASSPGGTGGDYGYTF. Full variable domain (outside the CDR3, taken from reference TRBV18 and TRBJ1-2): NAGVMQNPRHLVRRRGQEARLRCSPMKGHSHVYWYRQLPEEGLKFMVYLQKENIIDESGMPKERFSAEFPKEGPSILRIQQVVRGDSAAYFCASSPGGTGGDYGYTFGSGTRLTVV.

The rearrangement uses TRBV30 and TRBJ2-1; 12 positions agree with TRBD2. This CDR3 is 14 amino acids long. V lost 4 bases, J lost 11 bases, and 9 bases stayed unmatched. The V gene's germline CDR1 is GTSNPN and CDR2 SVGIG (reference sequence). CDR3 residues: CAWKSSGRGTKQFF. The CDR3 DNA reads TGTGCCTGGAAGTCTAGCGGGAGGGGAACGAAGCAGTTCTTC.

The table lists this clone with many counts. The chain is built from TRBV13 and TRBJ2-3; TRBD2 might be the D (5 bases). The CDR3 is made up of 15 amino acids. V was clipped by 4 bases and J by 2 bases, with 13 bases between them. Germline loops: CDR1 PRHDT, CDR2 FYEKMQ (reference sequence). The chain's CDR3 is CASSSGGSFTDTQYF. The CDR3 DNA is TGTGCCAGCAGCTCAGGCGGGTCATTCACAGATACGCAGTATTTT.

For this clone: This sample includes further DNA sequences coding for the same CDR3. The chain couples TRBV5-1 to TRBJ2-5; 9 bases map to TRBD1. This CDR3 region has 14 residues. Germline trimming cut 0 bases from V and 5 bases from J; bases unmatched to any gene: 2. Germline lookup yields CDR1 SGHRS and CDR2 YFSETQ. CDR3 bases: TGCGCCAGCAGCTTGGCCGGACAGGGGGAGACCCAGTACTTC. Amino acid sequence: CASSLAGQGETQYF.

The chain recombines TRBV7-8 with TRBJ2-7, with 8 nucleotides matching TRBD2. Trimming at V came to 5 bases and at J to 2 bases, leaving 8 bases not matched to a gene. From germline, CDR1 is SGHVS and CDR2 FQNEAQ. This CDR3 is 15 amino acids long. The DNA of the CDR3 is TGTGCCAGCAGCCCGAGGAGTAGCGGGGCCTACGAGCAGTACTTC. It yields the protein CASSPRSSGAYEQYF.

As regards this clone: Other DNA sequences in the sample encode the same CDR3. The rearrangement links TRBV27 to TRBJ2-3; 11 nucleotides line up with TRBD2. The CDR3 length is 15 residues. V was clipped by 4 bases and J by 3 bases; unmatched bases: 3. CDR1 and CDR2 from the germline V gene are MNHEY and SMNVEV (reference sequence). CDR3 loop: CASSSASGRTDTQYF. The CDR3 DNA is TGTGCCAGCAGTTCCGCTAGCGGGAGGACAGATACGCAGTATTTT.

This clone was found a few times. This rearrangement joins TRBV7-6 to TRBJ1-5, with TRBD1 as a possible D gene (5 bases). V lost 0 bases to trimming and J lost 3 bases, with 9 bases between them. Looked up from germline, CDR1 is SGHVS and CDR2 is FNYEAQ. This CDR3 has 15 amino acids. CDR3 DNA sequence: TGTGCCAGCAGCTTAGCCCCGGGGGACAATCAGCCCCAGCATTTT. It translates to CASSLAPGDNQPQHF.

This rearrangement joins TRBV11-2 to TRBJ1-4, with 8 bases that match TRBD1. Per the germline V gene, CDR1 is SGHAT and CDR2 is FQNNGV. The CDR3 contains 16 residues. The trim removed 5 bases at V and 1 base at J, leaving 6 bases unmatched. CDR3 sequence reads: CASSPGQGRTNEKLFF. In DNA, the CDR3 is TGTGCCAGCAGCCCCGGACAGGGAAGAACTAATGAAAAACTGTTTTTT.

The genes are TRBV28 and TRBJ2-1, with 7 bases lining up with TRBD1. Germline trimming cut 6 bases from V and 6 bases from J; bases unmatched to any gene: 14. The CDR3 spans 16 residues. Germline CDR1 reads MDHEN; CDR2 reads SYDVKM. In nucleotides, the CDR3 is TGTGCCAGCAGGAAATACTACCGGGACAGCAGCAATGAGCAGTTCTTC. It encodes CASRKYYRDSSNEQFF.

The CDR3 coding sequence is TGTGCCAGCACGAATCGTCCGAGGACTGAAGCTTTCTTT. Amino acid sequence: CASTNRPRTEAFF. The V and J genes are TRBV27 and TRBJ1-1; no reliable D call. V was shortened by 7 bases and J by 5 bases, with 14 bases between the two germline ends. This CDR3 comprises 13 residues. From germline, CDR1 is MNHEY and CDR2 SMNVEV (reference sequence).

The rearrangement links TRBV19 to TRBJ2-7; 13 nucleotides agree with TRBD2. The CDR3 is made up of 16 amino acids. The germline CDR1 and CDR2 sequences are LNHDA and SQIVND (reference sequence). V shed 5 bases, J shed 3 bases, and the junction held 7 bases outside the gene matches. CDR3 loop: CASSVLAGGSNYEQYF. The CDR3 nucleotides read TGTGCCAGTAGTGTACTAGCGGGAGGGTCAAACTACGAGCAGTACTTC.